This entry lists 12 T cell receptor beta chains sequenced from one sample in a study of cytomegalovirus exposure and HLA in healthy donors. Primers: 60 Vbeta forward and 13 Jbeta reverse. TCRdb's copy holds only in-frame clones and misses some; the assay was immunoSEQ multiplex PCR. The sample lists approximately 290,000 clones, 80% occurring once. Material for sequencing was PBMCs. The receptors derive from a girl aged 2-10 years in good health and CMV-seronegative.

J is TRBJ1-5 and V is TRBV5-3; no clear D. TRBV5-3 is an ORF for which the function is uncertain. V lost 1 base to trimming and J lost 3 bases, with 14 bases between them. The CDR3 is 16 residues long. CDR3 sequence reads: CARSLYVAGNNQPQHF. CDR3 DNA sequence: TGTGCCAGAAGCTTGTACGTAGCGGGTAACAATCAGCCCCAGCATTTT.

Only one count was recorded for this clone. The gene calls are TRBV7-9 and TRBJ2-7; 10 positions match TRBD1. V shed 7 bases, J shed 1 base, and the junction held 7 bases outside the gene matches. CDR3 length equals 15 residues. CDR1 SEHNR and CDR2 FQNEAQ come from the germline V gene (reference sequence). CDR3 nucleotide sequence: TGTGCCAGCACCCCCCGGGACAGGGGATCCTACGAGCAGTACTTC. It encodes CASTPRDRGSYEQYF.

The genes are TRBV29-1 and TRBJ1-1; D remains ambiguous. CDR3 length equals 15 residues. Germline values: CDR1 SQVTM, CDR2 ANQGSEA. V was pared by 6 bases and J by 1 base, with 18 bases between. The CDR3 here is CSVARAVQTNTEAFF. DNA for the CDR3: TGCAGCGTGGCGAGGGCGGTACAGACGAACACTGAAGCTTTCTTT.

The rearrangement links TRBV2 to TRBJ2-7; 7 bases are shared with TRBD2. The CDR3 is 14 amino acids. CDR1 is SNHLY, CDR2 FYNNEI, per germline. The V gene end was trimmed by 0 bases and the J gene end by 4 bases; junction bases not matched to a gene: 3. CDR3 DNA: TGTGCCAGCAGTGAAGCCGGGGGGAGGTACGAGCAGTACTTC. Its translation is CASSEAGGRYEQYF.

A remark on this clone: The sample contains more than one DNA sequence encoding this CDR3. V gene TRBV19 combines with J gene TRBJ1-1, with 8 bases lining up with TRBD1. CDR3 length equals 13 residues. The J segment lost 4 bases and the V segment lost 5 bases, leaving 3 bases of the junction unmatched. The germline CDR1 and CDR2 sequences are LNHDA and SQIVND (reference sequence). The CDR3: CASSATGGTEAFF. In DNA, the CDR3 is TGTGCCAGTAGTGCAACAGGGGGCACTGAAGCTTTCTTT.

V is TRBV13 and J is TRBJ1-2; 7 nucleotides match TRBD1. The V segment lost 5 bases and the J segment 2 bases; nucleotides outside the gene matches: 5. The CDR3 covers 14 residues. Germline V gene data show CDR1 as PRHDT and CDR2 as FYEKMQ (reference sequence). The CDR3 nucleotides read TGTGCCAGCAGCCCCCAGACAGGGAACTATGGCTACACCTTC. Residues: CASSPQTGNYGYTF. The full variable domain, its missing parts supplied by reference TRBV13 and TRBJ1-2, is AAGVIQSPRHLIKEKRETATLKCYPIPRHDTVYWYQQGPGQDPQFLISFYEKMQSDKGSIPDRFSAQQFSDYHSELNMSSLELGDSALYFCASSPQTGNYGYTFGSGTRLTVV.

This chain links TRBV11-2 with TRBJ2-7; 8 positions match TRBD2. Germline CDR1 reads SGHAT; CDR2 reads FQNNGV. Trimming removed 3 bases from V and 2 bases from J; junction bases left unmatched: 3. The CDR3 contains 14 residues. This CDR3 reads CASSFSGVAYEQYF. CDR3 DNA: TGTGCCAGCAGCTTTAGCGGGGTCGCCTACGAGCAGTACTTC. Using reference TRBV11-2 and TRBJ2-7 for the parts outside the CDR3, the full variable domain is EAGVAQSPRYKIIEKRQSVAFWCNPISGHATLYWYQQILGQGPKLLIQFQNNGVVDDSQLPKDRFSAERLKGVDSTLKIQPAKLEDSAVYLCASSFSGVAYEQYFGPGTRLTVT.

This chain joins TRBV7-2 and TRBJ2-1, with 10 bases that match TRBD2. Germline V gene data show CDR1 as SGHTA and CDR2 as FQGNSA. The CDR3 extends over 15 amino acids. V shed 7 bases and J 9 bases; nucleotides not matched to a gene: 12. The CDR3 spells CASNWGLAGALEQFF. In nucleotides, the CDR3 is TGTGCCAGCAACTGGGGGCTAGCGGGAGCCCTTGAGCAGTTCTTC.

The chain joins TRBV7-3 to TRBJ2-3; 10 bases match TRBD2. The trim removed 2 bases at V and 6 bases at J, leaving 8 bases unmatched. The germline gives CDR1 SGHTA, CDR2 FQGTGA. This CDR3 comprises 16 residues. The CDR3 DNA follows: TGTGCCAGCAGCTTATATGCTCTAGCGGGAGTTGATACGCAGTATTTT. This translates into CASSLYALAGVDTQYF. The complete variable domain, with remaining parts taken from reference TRBV7-3 and TRBJ2-3, reads GAGVSQTPSNKVTEKGKYVELRCDPISGHTALYWYRQSLGQGPEFLIYFQGTGAADDSGLPNDRFFAVRPEGSVSTLKIQRTERGDSAVYLCASSLYALAGVDTQYFGPGTRLTVL.

The chain links TRBV2 to TRBJ2-1; 12 positions match TRBD2. This CDR3 is built from 16 residues. V trimming: 1 base; J trimming: 15 bases; junction bases outside the gene matches: 13. The V gene's germline CDR1 is SNHLY and CDR2 FYNNEI. The CDR3 nucleotides read TGTGCCAGCAGTGAAGAGGGTTTGGCTAGCGGGGGGGTTAGGTTCTTC. Translated, it gives CASSEEGLASGGVRFF.

This clone turned up a few times. V usage is TRBV5-1 and J usage is TRBJ2-7; TRBD2 matches at 8 bases. This CDR3 has 17 amino acids. V was pared by 3 bases and J by 0 bases, with 11 bases of the junction left unmatched. CDR1 is SGHRS, CDR2 YFSETQ, per germline. CDR3 DNA: TGCGCCAGCAGCTGGATGAAGCGGGAGAGGAGCTCCTACGAGCAGTACTTC. This codes for CASSWMKRERSSYEQYF.

The table lists this clone with a count of one. V usage is TRBV28 and J usage is TRBJ2-3; the D is unclear. The CDR3 extends over 13 amino acids. The germline V gene has CDR1 MDHEN and CDR2 SYDVKM. V dropped 6 bases and J dropped 7 bases, with 14 bases sitting between them. CDR3 sequence: CASRVGSLYTQYF. In DNA, the CDR3 is TGTGCCAGCAGGGTCGGGTCCCTTTATACGCAGTATTTT.